These T cell receptor beta chains were read from a single sample in a study of shared clonotypes between healthy human individuals. Assay used: immunoSEQ multiplex PCR; TCRdb lists only in-frame clones, some missing. The table records about 2,100,000 clones, about 92% of them present only once. The sequencing sample was made of naive CD8+ T cells from PBMCs. The receptor source for this set is a man aged 18 to 30 in good health. Some clones in this sample may be carry-over from other donors' samples. CDR3s include the opening cysteine and the closing phenylalanine or tryptophan. D genes are given only for firm matches. For some rows the clone size is stated as once, few or many, or as a class when expanded; others skip it.

j_gene,v_gene,d_gene,abundance,CDR3aa,CDR3nt
TRBJ2-7,TRBV7-2,NA,NA,CASSFRPRVVNYEQYF,TGTGCCAGCAGCTTCCGCCCCCGGGTGGTGAACTACGAGCAGTACTTC
TRBJ2-1,TRBV28,TRBD2,once,CASSFVFEASGSYEQFF,TGTGCCAGCAGTTTCGTATTTGAGGCTAGCGGGAGTTATGAGCAGTTCTTC
TRBJ2-7,TRBV7-6,NA,NA,CASSLGGFNEQYF,TGTGCCAGCAGCTTAGGGGGGTTTAACGAGCAGTACTTC
TRBJ1-1,TRBV6-1,NA,NA,CASNGNTEAFF,TGTGCCAGCAACGGGAACACTGAAGCTTTCTTT
TRBJ2-1,TRBV29-1,TRBD2,NA,CSVPHGLAGNEQFF,TGCAGCGTTCCCCACGGACTAGCGGGGAATGAGCAGTTCTTC
TRBJ2-1,TRBV28,TRBD2,NA,CASTLGLAGASYNEQFF,TGTGCCAGCACCCTTGGGCTAGCGGGAGCGTCCTACAATGAGCAGTTCTTC
TRBJ2-6,TRBV7-9,TRBD2,NA,CASSISSGAGANVLTF,TGTGCCAGCAGCATATCAAGCGGGGCTGGGGCCAACGTCCTGACTTTC
TRBJ2-7,TRBV9,NA,NA,CASTLSPDSPSYEQYF,TGTGCCAGCACCCTCAGCCCGGACAGTCCTTCCTACGAGCAGTACTTC
TRBJ2-7,TRBV5-1,NA,NA,CASSLGGWREQYF,TGCGCCAGCAGCTTGGGGGGGTGGCGCGAGCAGTACTTC
TRBJ2-2,TRBV4-3,NA,NA,CASSPGMRDGLNTGELFF,TGCGCCAGCAGCCCTGGGATGAGGGACGGACTAAACACCGGGGAGCTGTTTTTT
TRBJ1-4,TRBV27,NA,NA,CASSQLGTEKLFF,TGTGCCAGCAGCCAGCTAGGCACTGAAAAACTGTTTTTT
TRBJ1-1,TRBV7-6,TRBD1,NA,CASRSQGGGNTEAFF,TGTGCCAGCAGGTCCCAGGGGGGGGGTAACACTGAAGCTTTCTTT
TRBJ2-1,TRBV7-8,TRBD2,NA,CASSLGTSGVHNEQFF,TGTGCCAGCAGCTTGGGGACTAGCGGGGTTCACAATGAGCAGTTCTTC
TRBJ2-1,TRBV29-1,NA,NA,CSVEGVIYNEQFF,TGCAGCGTTGAAGGTGTGATATACAATGAGCAGTTCTTC
TRBJ2-5,TRBV27,NA,NA,CASSSLLSLSRETQYF,TGTGCCAGCAGCTCCCTCTTGTCCCTATCGAGGGAGACCCAGTACTTC
TRBJ1-2,TRBV6-5,NA,NA,CASSYSGGNNYGYTF,TGTGCCAGCAGTTACTCAGGGGGTAATAACTATGGCTACACCTTC
TRBJ2-1,TRBV19,TRBD2,NA,CASSMTTAGGGGEQFF,TGTGCCAGTAGTATGACCACAGCGGGAGGTGGGGGTGAGCAGTTCTTC
TRBJ2-7,TRBV9,NA,NA,CASSVSGASSYEQYF,TGTGCCAGCAGCGTATCCGGGGCGAGCTCCTACGAGCAGTACTTC
TRBJ1-1,TRBV7-2,NA,NA,CASSLRAWGNTEAFF,TGTGCCAGCAGCTTAAGGGCTTGGGGGAACACTGAAGCTTTCTTT
TRBJ2-2,TRBV27,TRBD1,NA,CASSFRDRNTGELFF,TGTGCCAGCAGTTTCCGGGACAGAAACACCGGGGAGCTGTTTTTT
TRBJ1-5,TRBV19,NA,NA,CASSIPSGLNQPQHF,TGTGCCAGTAGTATCCCATCAGGGCTTAATCAGCCCCAGCATTTT
TRBJ2-5,TRBV5-6,NA,NA,CASSRHSVLYEKTQYF,TGTGCCAGCAGCCGGCACAGTGTTTTGTATGAGAAGACCCAGTACTTC
TRBJ1-1,TRBV11-3,NA,few,CASSLSNTEAFF,TGTGCCAGCAGCTTATCGAACACTGAAGCTTTCTTT
TRBJ2-3,TRBV5-8,NA,NA,CASSLGDTQYF,TGTGCCAGCAGCTTGGGCGATACGCAGTATTTT
TRBJ2-2,TRBV15,TRBD1,NA,CATSREGQNPGELFF,TGTGCCACCAGCAGAGAGGGACAGAATCCCGGGGAGCTGTTTTTT
TRBJ2-1,TRBV6-5,NA,NA,CASSSHRYNEQFF,TGTGCCAGCAGTTCCCACCGGTACAATGAGCAGTTCTTC
TRBJ1-1,TRBV4-1,NA,NA,CASSQDRGGLTEAFF,TGCGCCAGCAGCCAAGATCGCGGGGGCCTCACTGAAGCTTTCTTT
TRBJ1-2,TRBV7-9,NA,NA,CASSSSSTGGASYGYTF,TGTGCCAGCAGCTCCTCATCGACCGGGGGGGCCTCCTATGGCTACACCTTC
TRBJ2-3,TRBV9,NA,NA,CASSVREWVDTQYF,TGTGCCAGCAGCGTCCGGGAGTGGGTAGATACGCAGTATTTT
TRBJ2-7,TRBV9,TRBD1,NA,CASSGDRGSYEQYF,TGTGCCAGCAGCGGGGACAGGGGATCCTACGAGCAGTACTTC
TRBJ2-1,TRBV30,NA,few,CAWSETSGINEQFF,TGTGCCTGGAGTGAGACTAGTGGCATTAATGAGCAGTTCTTC
TRBJ2-1,TRBV6-4,TRBD1,NA,CASSVGAGGFNEQFF,TGTGCCAGCAGTGTTGGGGCAGGGGGCTTCAATGAGCAGTTCTTC
TRBJ2-1,TRBV6-1,TRBD2,NA,CASSLRLAGGDEQFF,TGTGCCAGCAGTTTGAGACTAGCGGGAGGCGATGAGCAGTTCTTC
TRBJ1-2,TRBV25-1,NA,NA,CASSEYRAVYGYTF,TGTGCCAGCAGTGAATATAGGGCGGTCTATGGCTACACCTTC
TRBJ1-1,TRBV4-1,NA,NA,CASSQVRGESAEAFF,TGCGCCAGCAGCCAAGTACGAGGCGAGTCCGCTGAAGCTTTCTTT
TRBJ1-1,TRBV28,NA,NA,CASIGSAASFF,TGTGCCAGCATAGGTAGCGCTGCATCTTTCTTT
TRBJ2-3,TRBV11-2,NA,NA,CASSLFSDTQYF,TGTGCCAGCAGCTTATTCTCAGATACGCAGTATTTT
TRBJ1-1,TRBV7-9,NA,NA,CASSFPVGTVNTEAFF,TGTGCCAGCAGCTTCCCAGTGGGGACGGTGAACACTGAAGCTTTCTTT
TRBJ1-4,TRBV27,NA,NA,CASSPRATNEKLFF,TGTGCCAGCAGCCCAAGAGCAACTAATGAAAAACTGTTTTTT
TRBJ2-3,TRBV5-1,NA,once,CASSLGDGIPDTQYF,TGCGCCAGCAGCTTGGGGGATGGTATCCCAGATACGCAGTATTTT
TRBJ2-2,TRBV2,NA,NA,CASNPTFTGELFF,TGTGCCAGCAATCCAACTTTTACCGGGGAGCTGTTTTTT
TRBJ2-1,TRBV27,TRBD2,NA,CASSTKAGTRGNEQFF,TGTGCCAGCAGTACAAAAGCCGGGACTAGGGGTAATGAGCAGTTCTTC
TRBJ2-5,TRBV6-1,NA,NA,CASSEQQIQETQYF,TGTGCCAGCAGTGAACAGCAAATACAAGAGACCCAGTACTTC
TRBJ1-3,TRBV18,TRBD1,NA,CASSPDRFGNTIYF,TGTGCCAGCTCACCGGACAGGTTTGGAAACACCATATATTTT
TRBJ2-7,TRBV21-1,NA,NA,CASSAPGGKVYEQYF,TGTGCCAGCAGCGCCCCAGGGGGCAAGGTCTACGAGCAGTACTTC
TRBJ2-7,TRBV7-8,TRBD2,NA,CASSPGIAGEAYEQYF,TGTGCCAGCAGCCCGGGAATAGCGGGAGAAGCCTACGAGCAGTACTTC
TRBJ1-1,TRBV9,NA,NA,CASSVGAGKNTEAFF,TGTGCCAGCAGCGTAGGTGCAGGGAAGAACACTGAAGCTTTCTTT
TRBJ1-1,TRBV5-4,NA,once,CASRLIGENTEAFF,TGTGCCAGCAGATTAATAGGGGAGAACACTGAAGCTTTCTTT
TRBJ2-2,TRBV9,NA,NA,CASSASTGELFF,TGTGCCAGCAGCGCATCGACCGGGGAGCTGTTTTTT
TRBJ2-1,TRBV5-6,NA,NA,CASSLSWAEQFF,TGTGCCAGCAGCTTGAGTTGGGCTGAGCAGTTCTTC
TRBJ2-7,TRBV7-7,NA,NA,CASSLAFRREQYF,TGTGCCAGCAGCTTAGCGTTTAGGCGGGAGCAGTACTTC
TRBJ2-5,TRBV9,NA,NA,CASTTYSGDQETQYF,TGTGCCAGCACCACGTACTCCGGGGACCAAGAGACCCAGTACTTC
TRBJ2-2,TRBV7-3,NA,NA,CASSLGTVNTGELFF,TGTGCCAGCAGCTTAGGGACCGTGAACACCGGGGAGCTGTTTTTT